This entry concerns a single TCR beta chain. Sequencing used immunoSEQ multiplex PCR; TCRdb keeps in-frame clones, though not all of them. Among 120,000 or so clones listed, 92% were seen once. The source of the sample is a study of control samples from healthy donors and cancer patients. The CDR3 has 14 residues. CDR1 LNHDA and CDR2 SQIVND come from the germline V gene (reference sequence). V gave up 3 bases and J gave up 0 bases, with 3 bases separating them. This TCR was recovered from an elderly man with head and neck cancer. The chain is built from TRBV19 and TRBJ1-6; unclear D gene. The sample taken for sequencing was PBMCs. CDR3 in DNA: TGTGCCAGTAGTATCTCCTCCTATAATTCACCCCTCCACTTT. This gives the protein CASSISSYNSPLHF. The variable domain in full, with the rest retrieved from reference TRBV19 and TRBJ1-6, is DGGITQSPKYLFRKEGQNVTLSCEQNLNHDAMYWYRQDPGQGLRLIYYSQIVNDFQKGDIAEGYSVSREKKESFPLTVTSAQKNPTAFYLCASSISSYNSPLHFGNGTRLTVT.